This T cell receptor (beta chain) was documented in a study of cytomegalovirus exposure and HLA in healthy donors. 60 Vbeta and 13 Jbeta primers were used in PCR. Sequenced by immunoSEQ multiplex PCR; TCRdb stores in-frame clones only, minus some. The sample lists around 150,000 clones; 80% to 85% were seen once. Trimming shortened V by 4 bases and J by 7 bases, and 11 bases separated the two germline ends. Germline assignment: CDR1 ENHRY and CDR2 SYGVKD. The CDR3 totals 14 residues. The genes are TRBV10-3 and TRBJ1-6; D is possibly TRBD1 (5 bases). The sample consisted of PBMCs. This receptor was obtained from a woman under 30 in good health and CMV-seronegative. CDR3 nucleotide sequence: TGTGCCATCAGTGGGGGGGTAAGGAATTCACCCCTCCACTTT. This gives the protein CAISGGVRNSPLHF.